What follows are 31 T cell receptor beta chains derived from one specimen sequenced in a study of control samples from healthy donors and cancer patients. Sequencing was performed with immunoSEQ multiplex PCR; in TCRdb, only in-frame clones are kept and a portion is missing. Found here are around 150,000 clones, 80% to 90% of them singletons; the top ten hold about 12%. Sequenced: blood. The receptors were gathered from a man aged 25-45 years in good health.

This CDR3 reads CASSLTGLGRYF. In nucleotides, the CDR3 is TGTGCCAGCAGCTTGACTGGACTGGGGCGGTACTTC. The V call is TRBV7-2, the J call TRBJ2-7; perhaps D is TRBD1 or TRBD2 (5 bases each). The germline V gene has CDR1 SGHTA and CDR2 FQGNSA. V was pared by 3 bases and J by 12 bases, with 15 bases between. This CDR3 is built from 12 residues. The complete variable domain, with remaining parts taken from reference TRBV7-2 and TRBJ2-7, reads GAGVSQSPSNKVTEKGKDVELRCDPISGHTALYWYRQSLGQGLEFLIYFQGNSAPDKSGLPSDRFSAERTGGSVSTLTIQRTQQEDSAVYLCASSLTGLGRYFGPGTRLTVT.

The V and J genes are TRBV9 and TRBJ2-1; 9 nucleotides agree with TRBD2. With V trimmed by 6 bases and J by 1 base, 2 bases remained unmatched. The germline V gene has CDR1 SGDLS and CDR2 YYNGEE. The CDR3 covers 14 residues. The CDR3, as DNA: TGTGCCAGCAATAGCGGGAGTTCCTACAATGAGCAGTTCTTC. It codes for CASNSGSSYNEQFF. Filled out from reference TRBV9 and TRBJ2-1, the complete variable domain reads DSGVTQTPKHLITATGQRVTLRCSPRSGDLSVYWYQQSLDQGLQFLIQYYNGEERAKGNILERFSAQQFPDLHSELNLSSLELGDSALYFCASNSGSSYNEQFFGPGTRLTVL.

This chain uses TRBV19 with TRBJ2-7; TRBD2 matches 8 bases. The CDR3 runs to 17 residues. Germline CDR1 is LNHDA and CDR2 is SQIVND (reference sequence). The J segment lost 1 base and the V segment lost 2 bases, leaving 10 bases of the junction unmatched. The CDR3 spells CASSIFGGAGVSYEQYF. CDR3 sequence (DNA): TGTGCCAGTAGTATATTTGGGGGAGCGGGAGTGTCCTACGAGCAGTACTTC.

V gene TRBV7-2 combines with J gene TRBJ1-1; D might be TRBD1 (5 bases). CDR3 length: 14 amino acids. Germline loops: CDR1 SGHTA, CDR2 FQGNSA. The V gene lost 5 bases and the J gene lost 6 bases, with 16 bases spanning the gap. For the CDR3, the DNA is TGTGCCAGCAGCAGCGTGCAGGGTAACCCTGAAGCTTTCTTT. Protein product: CASSSVQGNPEAFF.

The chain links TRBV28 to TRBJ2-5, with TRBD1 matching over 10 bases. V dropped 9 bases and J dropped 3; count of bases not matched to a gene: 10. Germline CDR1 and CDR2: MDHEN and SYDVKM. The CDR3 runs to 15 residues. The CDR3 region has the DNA TGTGCCAGTAACACCGGGACAGGGGAAAAAGAGACCCAGTACTTC. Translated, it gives CASNTGTGEKETQYF.

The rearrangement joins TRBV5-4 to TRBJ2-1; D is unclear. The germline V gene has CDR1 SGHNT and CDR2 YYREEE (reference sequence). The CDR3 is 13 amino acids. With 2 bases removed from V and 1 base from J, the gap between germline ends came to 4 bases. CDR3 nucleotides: TGTGCCAGCAGCTTCGGGTCCTACAATGAGCAGTTCTTC. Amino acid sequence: CASSFGSYNEQFF.

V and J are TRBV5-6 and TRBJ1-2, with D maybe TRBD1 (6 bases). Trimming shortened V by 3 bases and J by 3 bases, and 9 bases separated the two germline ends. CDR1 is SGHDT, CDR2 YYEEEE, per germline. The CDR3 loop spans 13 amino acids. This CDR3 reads CASSSGAHYGYTF. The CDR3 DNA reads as TGTGCCAGCAGCTCGGGGGCACACTATGGCTACACCTTC.

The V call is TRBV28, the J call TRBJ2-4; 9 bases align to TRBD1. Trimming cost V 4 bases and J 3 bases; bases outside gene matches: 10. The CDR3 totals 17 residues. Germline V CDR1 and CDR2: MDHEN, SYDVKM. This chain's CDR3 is CASSSLTGGAVKNIQYF. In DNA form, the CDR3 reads TGTGCCAGCAGTTCCTTAACAGGGGGCGCGGTCAAAAACATTCAGTACTTC.

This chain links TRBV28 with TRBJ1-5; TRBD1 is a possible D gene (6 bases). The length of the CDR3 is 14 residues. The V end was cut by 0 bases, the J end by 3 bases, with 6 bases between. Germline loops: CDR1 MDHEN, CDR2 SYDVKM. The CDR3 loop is CASSLWGANQPQHF. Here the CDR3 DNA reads TGTGCCAGCAGTTTATGGGGGGCCAATCAGCCCCAGCATTTT.

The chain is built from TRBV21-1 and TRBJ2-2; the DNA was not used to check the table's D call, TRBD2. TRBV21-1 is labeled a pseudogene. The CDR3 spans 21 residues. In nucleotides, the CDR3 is TGTGCCAGCAGCAAACGGTCGTTGGGTGTTGTTCAACGGACTAGAACCGGGGAGCTGTTTTTT. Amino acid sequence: CASSKRSLGVVQRTRTGELFF.

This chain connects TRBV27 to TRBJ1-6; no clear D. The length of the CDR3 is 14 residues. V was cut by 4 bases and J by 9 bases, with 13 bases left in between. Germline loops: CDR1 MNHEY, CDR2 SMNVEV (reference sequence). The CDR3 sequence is CASSSERFVSPLHF. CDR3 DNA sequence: TGTGCCAGCAGTTCCGAAAGGTTCGTTTCACCCCTCCACTTT.

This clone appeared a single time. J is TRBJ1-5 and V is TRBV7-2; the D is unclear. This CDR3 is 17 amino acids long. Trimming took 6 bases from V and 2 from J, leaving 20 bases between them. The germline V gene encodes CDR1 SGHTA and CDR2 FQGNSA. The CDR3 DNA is TGTGCCAGCAGTCCTTTCGGGTTTCCCGAGGGCAATCAGCCCCAGCATTTT. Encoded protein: CASSPFGFPEGNQPQHF. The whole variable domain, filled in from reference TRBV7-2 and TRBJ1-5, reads GAGVSQSPSNKVTEKGKDVELRCDPISGHTALYWYRQSLGQGLEFLIYFQGNSAPDKSGLPSDRFSAERTGGSVSTLTIQRTQQEDSAVYLCASSPFGFPEGNQPQHFGDGTRLSIL.

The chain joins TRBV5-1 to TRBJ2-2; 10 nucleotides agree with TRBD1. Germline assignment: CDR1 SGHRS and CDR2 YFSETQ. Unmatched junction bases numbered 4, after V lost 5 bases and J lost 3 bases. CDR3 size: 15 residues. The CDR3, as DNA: TGCGCCAGCAGAACGGGACAGGGGTACACCGGGGAGCTGTTTTTT. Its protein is CASRTGQGYTGELFF.

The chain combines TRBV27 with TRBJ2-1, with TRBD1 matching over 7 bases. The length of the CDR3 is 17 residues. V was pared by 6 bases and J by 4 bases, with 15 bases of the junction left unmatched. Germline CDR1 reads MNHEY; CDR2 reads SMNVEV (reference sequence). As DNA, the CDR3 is TGTGCCAGCAGACATAAGGGGACAGAGATTCTATACAATGAGCAGTTCTTC. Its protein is CASRHKGTEILYNEQFF.

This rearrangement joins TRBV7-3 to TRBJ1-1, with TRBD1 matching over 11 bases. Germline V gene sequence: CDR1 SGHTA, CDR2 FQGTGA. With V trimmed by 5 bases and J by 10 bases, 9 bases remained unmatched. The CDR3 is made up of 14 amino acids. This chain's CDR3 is CASSPGQGAGLAFF. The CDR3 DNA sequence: TGTGCCAGCAGCCCCGGACAGGGGGCGGGTTTAGCTTTCTTT. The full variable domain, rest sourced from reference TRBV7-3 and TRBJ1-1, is GAGVSQTPSNKVTEKGKYVELRCDPISGHTALYWYRQSLGQGPEFLIYFQGTGAADDSGLPNDRFFAVRPEGSVSTLKIQRTERGDSAVYLCASSPGQGAGLAFFGQGTRLTVV.

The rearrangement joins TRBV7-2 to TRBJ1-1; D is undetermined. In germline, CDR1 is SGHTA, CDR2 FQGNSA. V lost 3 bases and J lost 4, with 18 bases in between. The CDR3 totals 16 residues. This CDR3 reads CASSFRASGSSTEAFF. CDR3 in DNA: TGTGCCAGCAGCTTCCGGGCCTCGGGGTCGTCCACTGAAGCTTTCTTT.

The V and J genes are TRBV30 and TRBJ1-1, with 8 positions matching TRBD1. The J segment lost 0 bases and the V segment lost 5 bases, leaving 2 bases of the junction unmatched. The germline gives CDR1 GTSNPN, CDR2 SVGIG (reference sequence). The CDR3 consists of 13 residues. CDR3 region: CAWEGQVNTEAFF. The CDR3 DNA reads TGTGCCTGGGAGGGACAGGTGAACACTGAAGCTTTCTTT. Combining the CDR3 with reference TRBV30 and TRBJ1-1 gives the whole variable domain SQTIHQWPATLVQPVGSPLSLECTVEGTSNPNLYWYRQAAGRGLQLLFYSVGIGQISSEVPQNLSASRPQDRQFILSSKKLLLSDSGFYLCAWEGQVNTEAFFGQGTRLTVV.

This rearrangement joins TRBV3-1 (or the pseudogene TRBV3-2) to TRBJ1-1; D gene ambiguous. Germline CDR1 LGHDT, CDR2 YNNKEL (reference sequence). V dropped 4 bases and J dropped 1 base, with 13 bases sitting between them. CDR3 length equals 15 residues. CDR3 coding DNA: TGTGCCAGCAGCCGCCGAGGACGGGAGAACACTGAAGCTTTCTTT. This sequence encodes CASSRRGRENTEAFF.

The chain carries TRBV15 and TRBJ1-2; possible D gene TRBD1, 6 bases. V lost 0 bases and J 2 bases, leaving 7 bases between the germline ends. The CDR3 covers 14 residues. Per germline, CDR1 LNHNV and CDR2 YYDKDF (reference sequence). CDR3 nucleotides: TGTGCCACCAGCAGAGATACAGGGAACTATGGCTACACCTTC. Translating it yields CATSRDTGNYGYTF.

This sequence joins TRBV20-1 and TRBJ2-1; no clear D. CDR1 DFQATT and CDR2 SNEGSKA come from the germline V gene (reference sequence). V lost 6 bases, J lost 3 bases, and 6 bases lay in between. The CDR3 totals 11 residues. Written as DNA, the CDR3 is TGCAGTGCCGCGTTCTACAATGAGCAGTTCTTC. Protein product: CSAAFYNEQFF.

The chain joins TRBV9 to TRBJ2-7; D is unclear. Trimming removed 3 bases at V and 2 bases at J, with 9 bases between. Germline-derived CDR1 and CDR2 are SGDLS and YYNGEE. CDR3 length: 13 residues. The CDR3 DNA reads TGTGCCAGCAGCGAAAGCATAGCCTACGAGCAGTACTTC. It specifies CASSESIAYEQYF.

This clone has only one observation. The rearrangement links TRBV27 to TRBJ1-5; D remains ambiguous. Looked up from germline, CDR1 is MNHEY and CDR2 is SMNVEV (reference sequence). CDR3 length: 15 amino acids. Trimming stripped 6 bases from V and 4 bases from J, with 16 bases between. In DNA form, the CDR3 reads TGTGCCAGCAGCCTAAGGGCGCAGCAGAATCAGCCCCAGCATTTT. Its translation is CASSLRAQQNQPQHF.

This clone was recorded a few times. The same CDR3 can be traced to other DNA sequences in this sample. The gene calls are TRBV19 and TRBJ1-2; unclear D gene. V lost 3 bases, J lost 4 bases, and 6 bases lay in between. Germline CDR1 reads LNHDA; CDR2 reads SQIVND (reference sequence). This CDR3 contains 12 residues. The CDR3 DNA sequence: TGTGCCAGTAGTATTAGGACCTATGGCTACACCTTC. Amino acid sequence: CASSIRTYGYTF.

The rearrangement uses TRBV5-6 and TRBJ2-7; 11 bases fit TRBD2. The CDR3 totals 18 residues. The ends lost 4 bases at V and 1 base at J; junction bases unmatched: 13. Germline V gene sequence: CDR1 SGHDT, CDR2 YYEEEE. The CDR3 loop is CASSGNRDSGRVSYEQYF. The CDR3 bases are TGTGCCAGCAGCGGGAACAGAGATAGCGGGAGGGTTTCCTACGAGCAGTACTTC. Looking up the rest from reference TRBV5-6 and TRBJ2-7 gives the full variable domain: DAGVTQSPTHLIKTRGQQVTLRCSPKSGHDTVSWYQQALGQGPQFIFQYYEEEERQRGNFPDRFSGHQFPNYSSELNVNALLLGDSALYLCASSGNRDSGRVSYEQYFGPGTRLTVT.

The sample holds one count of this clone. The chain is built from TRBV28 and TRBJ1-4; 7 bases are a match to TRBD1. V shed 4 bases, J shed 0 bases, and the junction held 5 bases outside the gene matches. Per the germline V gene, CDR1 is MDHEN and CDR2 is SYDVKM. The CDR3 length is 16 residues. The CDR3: CASSSPGTATNEKLFF. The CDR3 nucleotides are TGTGCCAGCAGTTCCCCGGGGACAGCAACTAATGAAAAACTGTTTTTT. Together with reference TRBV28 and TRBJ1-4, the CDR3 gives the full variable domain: DVKVTQSSRYLVKRTGEKVFLECVQDMDHENMFWYRQDPGLGLRLIYFSYDVKMKEKGDIPEGYSVSREKKERFSLILESASTNQTSMYLCASSSPGTATNEKLFFGSGTQLSVL.

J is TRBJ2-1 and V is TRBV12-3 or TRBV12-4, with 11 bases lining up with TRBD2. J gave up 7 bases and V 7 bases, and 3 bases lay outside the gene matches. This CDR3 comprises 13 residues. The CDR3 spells CASIGTSGNEQFF. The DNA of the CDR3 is TGTGCCAGCATTGGGACTAGCGGTAATGAGCAGTTCTTC.

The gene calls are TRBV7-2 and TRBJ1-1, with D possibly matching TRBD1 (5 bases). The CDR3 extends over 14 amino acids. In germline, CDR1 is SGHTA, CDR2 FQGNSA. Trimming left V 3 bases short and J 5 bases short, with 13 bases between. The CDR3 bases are TGTGCCAGCAGCTTTCGGAGGGGAGGAACTGAAGCTTTCTTT. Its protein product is CASSFRRGGTEAFF.

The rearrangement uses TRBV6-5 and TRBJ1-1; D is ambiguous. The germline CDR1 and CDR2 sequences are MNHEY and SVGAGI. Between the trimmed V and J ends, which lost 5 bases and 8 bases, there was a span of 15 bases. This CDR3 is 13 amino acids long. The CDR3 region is CASSRGKTAEAFF. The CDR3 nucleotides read TGTGCCAGCAGTCGGGGTAAGACGGCGGAAGCTTTCTTT.

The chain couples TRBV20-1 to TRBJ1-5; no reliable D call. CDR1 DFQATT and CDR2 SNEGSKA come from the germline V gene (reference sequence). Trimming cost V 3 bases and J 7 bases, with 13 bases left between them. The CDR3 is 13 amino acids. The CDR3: CSASVRSIQPQHF. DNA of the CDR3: TGCAGTGCTAGTGTTAGGTCGATCCAGCCCCAGCATTTT.

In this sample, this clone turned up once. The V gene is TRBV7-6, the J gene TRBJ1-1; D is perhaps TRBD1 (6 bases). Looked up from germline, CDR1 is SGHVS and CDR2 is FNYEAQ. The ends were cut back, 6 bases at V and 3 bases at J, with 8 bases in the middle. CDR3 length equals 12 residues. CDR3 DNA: TGTGCCAGCAGGGACAGTCACACTGAAGCTTTCTTT. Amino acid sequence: CASRDSHTEAFF.

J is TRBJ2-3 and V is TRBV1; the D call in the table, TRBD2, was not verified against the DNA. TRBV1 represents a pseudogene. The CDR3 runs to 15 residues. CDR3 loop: CTSSQDGGRADTQYF. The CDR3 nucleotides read TGCACCAGCAGCCAAGACGGGGGACGTGCAGATACGCAGTATTTT.